This TCR beta chain was profiled in a study of T cell responses to AZD1222 COVID-19 vaccine. Assay used: immunoSEQ multiplex PCR; TCRdb lists only in-frame clones, some missing. The data show about 200,000 clones, with around 94% seen just once and about 4% held by the top ten. For this clone: Its antigen is unknown.

General study findings and limits: The reported proportion of spike-specific TCRs targeting unmutated variant regions was nearly half. Without day 14 samples, only post-peak T cell repertoires were studied. The span of vaccine-associated CD4 TCRs extended across spike, with dominance at 160-218 and 743-854. Donors were chiefly white British, with a greater number of females, and clonal diversity was perhaps underestimated.

The CDR3 sequence is 15 residues long. Germline assignment: CDR1 SGHAT and CDR2 FQDESV (reference sequence). The V and J ends lost 5 bases and 7 bases, in that order; junction bases with no gene match: 8. The sequences come from peripheral blood, collected 28 days after the second dose of the MenACWY control vaccine. The receptor was derived from an adult who received the MenACWY meningococcal vaccine as a control. The chain uses TRBV11-1 and TRBJ1-4; 9 bases fit TRBD1. The CDR3 sequence: CASSPTGQGVEKLFF. The CDR3 nucleotides read TGTGCCAGCAGCCCGACGGGACAGGGAGTTGAAAAACTGTTTTTT.